This T cell receptor (beta chain) emerged from a study of Ad26.COV2.S vaccination and SARS-CoV-2 variants. Turning to the study itself: Donor got 5x10^10 or 1x10^11 viral particles of Ad26.COV2.S.

Worth noting for this clone: Its antigen is currently unknown.

Treatment indicated: some 20 received Ad26.COV2.S at low or high dose, single or two shots; roughly five received placebo; per-sample allocation not given. Sampling was performed 63 days after the first vaccine or placebo injection. Study results and limitations: Analyses that measured TCR breadth and depth may have underestimated total T cell responses. Vaccinated and placebo-treated recipients had similar non-spike TCR breadth.

Some clones are missing from TCRdb's copy, which holds only in-frame ones; the method was immunoSEQ multiplex PCR. The repertoire includes roughly 700,000 clones, around 92% of them detected once, and over 1.3% sits in the top ten. The sequence came from a person aged 18-65 years who received the Ad26.COV2.S COVID-19 vaccine or a placebo. This sample comprised peripheral blood, obtained in a trial of Ad26.COV2.S vaccine versus placebo.

This chain's CDR3 is CSVGLGAASDTQYF. CDR3 bases: TGCAGCGTTGGGCTCGGGGCCGCCTCAGATACGCAGTATTTT. The V and J genes are TRBV29-1 and TRBJ2-3; the D call may be TRBD1 or TRBD2 (5 bases each). Looked up from germline, CDR1 is SQVTM and CDR2 is ANQGSEA. V was cut by 4 bases and J by 4 bases, with 15 bases left in between. The length of the CDR3 is 14 residues.